Given below is one TCR beta chain in context. Repertoires were generated with immunoSEQ multiplex PCR, while TCRdb's copy carries only in-frame clones and drops some. The table has roughly 2.5 million clones, approximately 90% seen once; the top ten hold more than 0.12%. Recent vaccinations or acute infections were absent in the healthy HIV-negative adult donors. The data are from a study of shared clonotypes between healthy human individuals. Specimen: naive CD4+ T cells sorted from blood. This sample's subset: CD45RA+ positively selected. This receptor was obtained from a man aged 18 to 30 in good health.

CDR3 in amino acids: CASSFTGATHEQYF. The CDR3 DNA reads as TGTGCCAGCAGCTTCACGGGGGCTACTCACGAGCAGTACTTC. The chain carries TRBV5-6 and TRBJ2-7; either TRBD1 or TRBD2 may fit D (6 bases each). Germline loops: CDR1 SGHDT, CDR2 YYEEEE. The V gene lost 2 bases and the J gene lost 5 bases, with 14 bases spanning the gap. The CDR3 is 14 residues long.